The 9 T cell receptor beta chains reported below all come from one sample, sequenced in a study of blood T cell repertoires in COVID-19. TCRdb keeps only in-frame clones here, not all; method: immunoSEQ multiplex PCR. Of roughly 430,000 clones in the sample, around 90% were seen once. Sample: PBMCs or T cells enriched from blood (not recorded which). The receptors originated from a woman between 35 and 50 years old with acute COVID-19.

The chain links TRBV30 to TRBJ2-7, with 9 positions matching TRBD1. The trim removed 5 bases at V and 1 base at J, leaving 9 bases unmatched. CDR1 is GTSNPN, CDR2 SVGIG, per germline (reference sequence). The CDR3 covers 15 residues. The CDR3 nucleotides are TGTGCCTGGGTGGGCGGGACAGGGTCTTCCTACGAGCAGTACTTC. It encodes CAWVGGTGSSYEQYF.

This clone was observed at least ten times. This chain connects TRBV3-1 (or the pseudogene TRBV3-2) to TRBJ1-6; 7 nucleotides match TRBD1. The CDR3 spans 19 residues. With V trimmed by 4 bases and J by 7 bases, 19 bases remained unmatched. Germline lookup yields CDR1 LGHDT and CDR2 YNNKEL (reference sequence). For the CDR3, the DNA is TGTGCCAGCAGCCCGATCGATCGATGGAACAGGGGTAACAATTCACCCCTCCACTTT. Amino acid sequence: CASSPIDRWNRGNNSPLHF.

The rearrangement links TRBV7-9 to TRBJ2-3, with D possibly TRBD2 on 7 matching bases. V gave up 5 bases and J gave up 6 bases, with 18 bases separating them. This CDR3 has 15 amino acids. The germline V gene encodes CDR1 SEHNR and CDR2 FQNEAQ (reference sequence). For the CDR3, the DNA is TGTGCCAGCAGCACCGCCGGGGGGCCAGGGGATACGCAGTATTTT. It encodes CASSTAGGPGDTQYF.

This chain links TRBV19 with TRBJ1-2, with D unresolved. Germline CDR1 is LNHDA and CDR2 is SQIVND (reference sequence). V lost 4 bases and J 8 bases, leaving 11 bases between the germline ends. The CDR3 has 12 amino acids. In nucleotides, the CDR3 is TGTGCCAGTAGTAACCCAGGTGTGGGCTACACCTTC. Translated: CASSNPGVGYTF.

The V call is TRBV5-1, the J call TRBJ1-5; a possible D gene is TRBD1 (5 bases). The V end lost 4 bases, the J end lost 4 bases, and 12 bases lay between the germline ends. The CDR3 is 14 amino acids. In germline, CDR1 is SGHRS, CDR2 YFSETQ. CDR3 region: CASSVDSFNQPQHF. The CDR3 region has the DNA TGCGCCAGCAGCGTCGACAGCTTTAATCAGCCCCAGCATTTT.

This rearrangement joins TRBV19 to TRBJ2-7; tentatively, D is TRBD2 (6 bases). V lost 1 base and J 4 bases, leaving 8 bases between the germline ends. Germline values: CDR1 LNHDA, CDR2 SQIVND (reference sequence). The CDR3 runs to 13 residues. CDR3 DNA: TGTGCCAGTAGTATAGCGGGAGAATACGAGCAGTACTTC. It translates to CASSIAGEYEQYF.

This clone was seen more than once but under ten times. The chain is built from TRBV7-9 and TRBJ2-7; 7 nucleotides align to TRBD2. CDR1 is SEHNR and CDR2 is FQNEAQ in the germline V gene (reference sequence). V trimming: 5 bases; J trimming: 0 bases; junction bases outside the gene matches: 10. The CDR3 has 16 amino acids. CDR3 nucleotides: TGTGCCAGCAGCCCTCAGACTAGCCGAAGCTCCTACGAGCAGTACTTC. It translates to CASSPQTSRSSYEQYF.

J is TRBJ1-1 and V is TRBV11-3; no reliable D call. The CDR3 sequence is 17 residues long. The V end lost 2 bases, the J end lost 1 base, and 17 bases lay between the germline ends. CDR1 is SGHNT and CDR2 is YENEEA in the germline V gene. CDR3 region: CASSLWPREGRNTEAFF. CDR3 DNA: TGTGCCAGCAGCTTATGGCCAAGGGAGGGTCGGAACACTGAAGCTTTCTTT.

The V and J genes are TRBV24-1 and TRBJ2-3, with 7 bases matching TRBD1. The CDR3 extends over 16 amino acids. With 5 bases clipped from V and 2 bases from J, the junction kept 9 bases outside the gene matches. Per the germline V gene, CDR1 is KGHDR and CDR2 is SFDVKD. DNA for the CDR3: TGTGCCACCAGTGCTGTAGGACAGGAGAACACAGATACGCAGTATTTT. It codes for CATSAVGQENTDTQYF.